Listed here are 24 T cell receptor beta chains from one sample, sequenced in a study of blood T cell repertoires in COVID-19. The repertoire was sequenced with immunoSEQ multiplex PCR; TCRdb's copy has only in-frame clones and lacks some. Of roughly 670,000 clones detected, 70% to 90% appear once; the ten largest clones hold roughly 0.25%. Sample: peripheral blood. Receptors were obtained from a woman between 18 and 29 years old with acute or convalescent COVID-19.

This chain connects TRBV7-9 to TRBJ1-2; possible D gene TRBD1, 6 bases. CDR3 size: 15 residues. Trimming took off 0 bases at V and 5 bases at J, with 13 bases between the two ends. Germline assignment: CDR1 SEHNR and CDR2 FQNEAQ (reference sequence). The CDR3 DNA sequence: TGTGCCAGCAGCTTAGCAGGCAGGGGAACGTATGGCTACACCTTC. Translated, it gives CASSLAGRGTYGYTF.

This clone was seen once. The chain combines TRBV29-1 with TRBJ1-3; 8 bases are shared with TRBD1. Germline CDR1 reads SQVTM; CDR2 reads ANQGSEA. V shed 6 bases and J 7 bases; nucleotides not matched to a gene: 8. The CDR3 has 13 amino acids. The CDR3 region is CSVTGGGSNTIYF. In DNA, the CDR3 is TGCAGCGTAACAGGGGGAGGTTCGAACACCATATATTTT. The full variable domain, in which reference TRBV29-1 and TRBJ1-3 provide the parts outside the CDR3, is SAVISQKPSRDICQRGTSLTIQCQVDSQVTMMFWYRQQPGQSLTLIATANQGSEATYESGFVIDKFPISRPNLTFSTLTVSNMSPEDSSIYLCSVTGGGSNTIYFGEGSWLTVV.

The chain combines TRBV29-1 with TRBJ2-1; D might be TRBD1 (5 bases). Trimming took 4 bases from V and 0 from J, leaving 16 bases between them. CDR3 length: 16 amino acids. Per the germline V gene, CDR1 is SQVTM and CDR2 is ANQGSEA. CDR3 coding DNA: TGCAGCGTTGGAAGTAGGGGAATCAGCTCCTACAATGAGCAGTTCTTC. Translating it yields CSVGSRGISSYNEQFF.

The chain joins TRBV30 to TRBJ1-6, with TRBD1 matching 9 bases. Trimming cost V 5 bases and J 8 bases; bases outside gene matches: 4. The CDR3 is made up of 13 amino acids. Per germline, CDR1 GTSNPN and CDR2 SVGIG (reference sequence). The CDR3: CAWGRDRDSPLHF. CDR3 coding DNA: TGTGCCTGGGGACGGGACAGGGATTCACCCCTCCACTTT.

This chain uses TRBV5-6 with TRBJ1-2, with a possible D match to TRBD1 (5 bases). Germline V CDR1 and CDR2: SGHDT, YYEEEE. The CDR3 sequence is 15 residues long. V was trimmed by 0 bases and J by 4 bases, leaving 13 bases between them. This CDR3 is CASSLVTGGVYGYTF. In DNA form, the CDR3 reads TGTGCCAGCAGCTTGGTTACGGGAGGGGTCTATGGCTACACCTTC.

This clone was observed a handful of times. The chain joins TRBV15 to TRBJ1-6; D ambiguous. V lost 0 bases, J lost 14 bases, and 14 bases lay in between. From germline, CDR1 is LNHNV and CDR2 YYDKDF (reference sequence). This CDR3 has 14 amino acids. In DNA form, the CDR3 reads TGTGCCACCAGCAGAGAAAACCTAGAGAGGGCCCTCCACTTT. Encoded protein: CATSRENLERALHF.

The rearrangement uses TRBV7-9 and TRBJ1-6; TRBD1 is a possible D gene (6 bases). Deletions cut 5 bases from V and 9 bases from J, with 17 bases between. Germline CDR1 reads SEHNR; CDR2 reads FQNEAQ (reference sequence). This CDR3 is built from 15 residues. CDR3 residues: CASSGGRGAGSPLHF. The CDR3 nucleotides are TGTGCCAGCAGCGGGGGCAGGGGCGCAGGTTCACCCCTCCACTTT.

About this clone: Other DNA sequences in the same sample also yield this CDR3. The gene calls are TRBV12-3 or TRBV12-4 and TRBJ1-1; D unresolved. Trimming shortened V by 3 bases and J by 2 bases, and 7 bases separated the two germline ends. This CDR3 contains 13 residues. The CDR3 DNA reads TGTGCCAGCAGTTTGTGGCCTAACACTGAAGCTTTCTTT. Its protein is CASSLWPNTEAFF.

The genes are TRBV5-1 and TRBJ2-3, with 8 bases lining up with TRBD2. Germline CDR1 and CDR2: SGHRS and YFSETQ. CDR3 length: 16 amino acids. Unmatched junction bases numbered 9, after V lost 2 bases and J lost 4 bases. CDR3 residues: CASSFDGLALADTQYF. The DNA for the CDR3 is TGCGCCAGCAGCTTCGACGGACTAGCCCTCGCAGATACGCAGTATTTT.

In its sample, this clone was seen once. This chain links TRBV29-1 with TRBJ2-7, with D tentatively TRBD2 (6 bases). From germline, CDR1 is SQVTM and CDR2 ANQGSEA. V was shortened by 5 bases and J by 2 bases, with 16 bases between the two germline ends. The length of the CDR3 is 14 residues. CDR3 region: CSVTAEGFTYEQYF. The CDR3 DNA sequence: TGCAGCGTTACAGCGGAGGGTTTCACCTACGAGCAGTACTTC.

This rearrangement joins TRBV4-1 to TRBJ1-2; TRBD1 might be the D (6 bases). Germline V gene lookup returns CDR1 MGHRA and CDR2 YSYEKL. The CDR3 totals 16 residues. Trimming took off 1 base at V and 5 bases at J, with 17 bases between the two ends. The CDR3 protein is CASSQVLGAQGYGYTF. CDR3 coding DNA: TGCGCCAGCAGCCAAGTTTTGGGGGCGCAGGGGTATGGCTACACCTTC.

This rearrangement joins TRBV4-3 to TRBJ1-2; 8 bases fit TRBD1. The junction had 8 bases not matched to a gene; V was cut back by 1 base and J by 7 bases. This CDR3 comprises 15 residues. The germline V gene has CDR1 LGHNA and CDR2 YSLEER. The CDR3 DNA sequence: TGCGCCAGCAGCCAAGGACGGGGGACAGGACTTGGCTACACCTTC. Its protein product is CASSQGRGTGLGYTF.

V usage is TRBV9 and J usage is TRBJ2-1; the match to TRBD1 covers 7 bases. Germline CDR1 and CDR2: SGDLS and YYNGEE. CDR3 size: 13 residues. Losses at the gene ends were 3 bases for V and 7 bases for J; bases not matched to a gene: 4. Here the CDR3 DNA reads TGTGCCAGCAGCGCGGACAGGACTAATGAGCAGTTCTTC. It yields the protein CASSADRTNEQFF.

V is TRBV6-5 and J is TRBJ1-5; TRBD1 agrees at 7 bases. There are 15 residues in the CDR3. J gave up 6 bases and V 7 bases, and 12 bases lay outside the gene matches. Germline V lookup: CDR1 MNHEY, CDR2 SVGAGI. The CDR3 nucleotides read TGTGCCAGCATCGAGACAGGGAATAAGGGTCAGCCCCAGCATTTT. Its translation is CASIETGNKGQPQHF.

The chain couples TRBV27 to TRBJ2-7; 7 bases agree with TRBD1. Germline CDR1 MNHEY, CDR2 SMNVEV (reference sequence). The CDR3 covers 14 residues. Losses at the gene ends were 6 bases for V and 2 bases for J; bases not matched to a gene: 7. The CDR3 is CASSQGQGAYEQYF. In nucleotides, the CDR3 is TGTGCCAGCAGCCAGGGGCAGGGGGCCTACGAGCAGTACTTC.

This clone was recorded a few times. The genes are TRBV24-1 and TRBJ1-6; no reliable D call. CDR1 is KGHDR, CDR2 SFDVKD, per germline. V dropped 3 bases and J dropped 4 bases, with 6 bases sitting between them. The CDR3 spans 14 residues. The CDR3 region has the DNA TGTGCCACCAGTGATGTCGGGTATAATTCACCCCTCCACTTT. Amino acid sequence: CATSDVGYNSPLHF.

The CDR3 loop is CATSAPPQTGGNEKLFF. CDR3 bases: TGTGCCACCAGTGCTCCACCCCAGACAGGGGGTAATGAAAAACTGTTTTTT. The chain uses TRBV24-1 and TRBJ1-4; the match to TRBD1 covers 9 bases. The CDR3 extends over 17 amino acids. CDR1 is KGHDR and CDR2 is SFDVKD in the germline V gene. The V gene end was trimmed by 5 bases and the J gene end by 4 bases; junction bases not matched to a gene: 10.

V is TRBV12-5 and J is TRBJ2-2, with a tentative D call TRBD2 (6 bases). V was shortened by 4 bases and J by 7 bases, with 13 bases between the two germline ends. The CDR3 runs to 14 residues. Per the germline V gene, CDR1 is LGHNT and CDR2 is FRNRAP. The CDR3 spells CASGSRLVIGELFF. The CDR3, as DNA: TGTGCTAGTGGTTCCCGACTAGTTATCGGGGAGCTGTTTTTT.

V and J are TRBV3-1 (or the pseudogene TRBV3-2) and TRBJ1-2; the match to TRBD1 covers 12 bases. V shed 4 bases and J 8 bases; nucleotides not matched to a gene: 5. Germline assignment: CDR1 LGHDT and CDR2 YNNKEL (reference sequence). The CDR3 sequence is 14 residues long. This CDR3 reads CASSRDRGLLGYTF. As DNA, the CDR3 is TGTGCCAGCAGCCGGGACAGGGGGCTTCTCGGCTACACCTTC.

For the CDR3, the DNA is TGTGCCAGCACCTCGGGGGGAAACACCATATATTTT. As protein: CASTSGGNTIYF. This sequence joins TRBV12-3 or TRBV12-4 and TRBJ1-3; D is undetermined. Between the trimmed V and J ends, which lost 7 bases and 4 bases, there was a span of 8 bases. CDR3 length: 12 residues.

Details on this clone: This sample also contains other DNA sequences that code for the same CDR3. The CDR3 bases are TGTGCCAGCAGCCCCCGGGAGACCCAGTACTTC. It is translated as CASSPRETQYF. The V call is TRBV6-5, the J call TRBJ2-5; D is unresolved. Trimming shortened V by 6 bases and J by 5 bases, and 7 bases separated the two germline ends. CDR3 length equals 11 residues. CDR1 and CDR2 (germline): MNHEY, SVGAGI.

The gene calls are TRBV28 and TRBJ2-7; possibly TRBD1 for D (6 bases). Germline-derived CDR1 and CDR2 are MDHEN and SYDVKM. This CDR3 has 14 amino acids. The V end lost 5 bases, the J end lost 7 bases, and 18 bases lay between the germline ends. CDR3 DNA: TGTGCCAGCAGTCACCCGGGACAAACTTTGGAGCAGTACTTC. Translation: CASSHPGQTLEQYF.

The chain employs TRBV7-2 and TRBJ1-1; 8 bases fit TRBD1. The CDR3 totals 15 residues. Germline V gene data show CDR1 as SGHTA and CDR2 as FQGNSA. V was pared by 5 bases and J by 2 bases, with 7 bases of the junction left unmatched. CDR3 in amino acids: CASSTGQGINTEAFF. DNA for the CDR3: TGTGCCAGCAGCACCGGACAGGGAATCAACACTGAAGCTTTCTTT.

The rearrangement uses TRBV20-1 and TRBJ1-2; D ambiguous. V gave up 3 bases and J gave up 3 bases, with 5 bases separating them. Looked up from germline, CDR1 is DFQATT and CDR2 is SNEGSKA (reference sequence). This CDR3 spans 11 amino acids. The CDR3 sequence: CSARSDYGYTF. CDR3 in DNA: TGCAGTGCTAGGTCAGACTATGGCTACACCTTC.